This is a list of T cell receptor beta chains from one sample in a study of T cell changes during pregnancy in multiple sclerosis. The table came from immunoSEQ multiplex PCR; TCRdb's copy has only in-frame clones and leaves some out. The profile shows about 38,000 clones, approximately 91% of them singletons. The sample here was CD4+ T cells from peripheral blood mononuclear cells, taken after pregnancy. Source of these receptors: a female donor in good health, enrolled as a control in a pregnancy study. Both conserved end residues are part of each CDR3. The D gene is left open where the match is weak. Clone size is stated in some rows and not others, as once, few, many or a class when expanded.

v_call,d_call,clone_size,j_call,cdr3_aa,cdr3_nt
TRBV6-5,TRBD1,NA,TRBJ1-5,CASGQAGNQPQHF,TGTGCCTCTGGACAGGCGGGCAATCAGCCCCAGCATTTT
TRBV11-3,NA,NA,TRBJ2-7,CASSLEDSQEQYF,TGTGCCAGCAGCTTAGAGGACAGCCAGGAGCAGTACTTC
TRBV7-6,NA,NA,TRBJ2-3,CASSLDLAGNKQYF,TGTGCCAGCAGCTTAGATCTCGCGGGGAACAAGCAGTATTTT
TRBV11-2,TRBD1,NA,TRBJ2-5,CASSYGQGETQYF,TGTGCCAGCAGCTATGGACAGGGAGAGACCCAGTACTTC
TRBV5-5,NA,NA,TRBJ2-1,CASSQNPNNEQFF,TGTGCCAGCAGTCAAAATCCAAACAATGAGCAGTTCTTC
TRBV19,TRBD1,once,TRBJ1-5,CASSGKQGISNQPQHF,TGTGCCAGTAGTGGAAAACAGGGGATTAGCAATCAGCCCCAGCATTTT
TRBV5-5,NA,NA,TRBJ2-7,CASSLRPGEQYF,TGTGCCAGCAGCCTACGGCCAGGCGAGCAGTACTTC
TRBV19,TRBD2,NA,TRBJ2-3,CASSTRLAGEADTQYF,TGTGCCAGTAGTACAAGACTAGCGGGAGAGGCAGATACGCAGTATTTT
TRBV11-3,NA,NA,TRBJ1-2,CASSPDRIYGYTF,TGTGCCAGCAGCCCTGACAGAATCTATGGCTACACCTTC
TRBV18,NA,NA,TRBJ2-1,CASSPPMAGYNEQFF,TGTGCCAGCTCACCACCGATGGCGGGGTACAATGAGCAGTTCTTC
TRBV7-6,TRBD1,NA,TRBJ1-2,CASSLGDRGDGYTF,TGTGCCAGCAGCTTAGGGGACAGGGGGGATGGCTACACCTTC
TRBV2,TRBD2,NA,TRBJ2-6,CAWQGGLGGANVLTF,TGTGCGTGGCAAGGAGGACTAGGGGGGGCCAACGTCCTGACTTTC
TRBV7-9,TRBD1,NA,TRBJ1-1,CASSPTGSLNTEAFF,TGTGCCAGCAGCCCGACAGGGAGTTTGAACACTGAAGCTTTCTTT
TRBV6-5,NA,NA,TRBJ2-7,CASTSRDWDYEQYF,TGTGCCAGCACCTCGAGGGACTGGGATTACGAGCAGTACTTC
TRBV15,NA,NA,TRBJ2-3,CATSRDIGSLTTDTQYF,TGTGCCACCAGCAGAGATATCGGGAGTTTAACCACAGATACGCAGTATTTT
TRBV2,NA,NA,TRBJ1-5,CASSRDGSNQPQHF,TGTGCCAGCAGTCGGGATGGGAGCAATCAGCCCCAGCATTTT
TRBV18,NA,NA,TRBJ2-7,CASSQLTYEQYF,TGTGCCAGCTCACAACTAACCTACGAGCAGTACTTC
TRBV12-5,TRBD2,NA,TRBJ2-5,CASGLLHGGERAQYF,TGTGCTAGTGGTTTGTTACACGGGGGGGAGAGGGCCCAGTACTTC
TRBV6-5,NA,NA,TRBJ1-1,CASSYSLSGRTEAFF,TGTGCCAGCAGTTACTCGCTTTCCGGGAGGACTGAAGCTTTCTTT
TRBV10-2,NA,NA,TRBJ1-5,CASSESGGRNQPQHF,TGCGCCAGCAGTGAGTCGGGAGGGAGAAATCAGCCCCAGCATTTT
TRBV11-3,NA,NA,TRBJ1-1,CASSPSYREGTEAFF,TGTGCCAGCAGCCCCTCTTACAGGGAGGGCACTGAAGCTTTCTTT
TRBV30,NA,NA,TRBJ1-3,CASGGSSGNTIYF,TGTGCCAGCGGCGGGAGCTCTGGAAACACCATATATTTT
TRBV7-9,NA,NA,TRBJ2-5,CASSDRSGETQYF,TGTGCCAGCAGTGACAGGTCTGGGGAGACCCAGTACTTC
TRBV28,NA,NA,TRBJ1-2,CASTLLGGLGYTF,TGTGCCAGCACCCTACTGGGGGGGTTGGGCTACACCTTC
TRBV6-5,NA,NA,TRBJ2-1,CASRDGIGSYNEQFF,TGTGCCAGCAGAGACGGGATAGGCTCCTACAATGAGCAGTTCTTC
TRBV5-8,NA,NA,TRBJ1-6,CASSSWGRDNSPLHF,TGTGCCAGCAGCTCCTGGGGGCGGGATAATTCACCCCTCCACTTT
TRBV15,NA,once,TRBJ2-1,CATSRGSRGEQFF,TGTGCCACCAGCAGAGGCTCACGAGGTGAGCAGTTCTTC
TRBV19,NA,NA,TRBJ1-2,CASSIPANYGYTF,TGTGCCAGTAGTATACCTGCTAACTATGGCTACACCTTC